The 5 T cell receptor beta chains listed next were all sequenced from one sample in a study of monozygotic twins with inflammatory bowel disease. From its re-call of the 5' RACE reads, TCRdb lists each CDR3 protein once, without DNA. The ten most abundant clones cover roughly 2.6% of a sample with approximately 400,000 distinct CDR3 sequences. Source material: blood. Receptors originate from a human donor with ulcerative colitis or Crohn's disease, or a healthy co-twin of an affected twin (not recorded which).

The chain joins TRBV20-1 to TRBJ2-5; TCRdb lists TRBD1, though no DNA is available to test this call. Germline-derived CDR1 and CDR2 are DFQATT and SNEGSKA (reference sequence). This CDR3 is built from 12 residues. CDR3 region: CSAYGGQETQYF.

This sequence joins TRBV7-6 and TRBJ2-5; TCRdb gives TRBD2 as the D gene, but with no DNA this cannot be confirmed. Looked up from germline, CDR1 is SGHVS and CDR2 is FNYEAQ. This CDR3 comprises 15 residues. CDR3 in amino acids: CASSLAAVRGETQYF.

The V call is TRBV30, the J call TRBJ1-1; TCRdb names TRBD1, which stays unverified in the absence of DNA. The CDR3 loop spans 13 amino acids. Germline CDR1 GTSNPN, CDR2 SVGIG (reference sequence). This CDR3 is CAWSWGQRLEAFF.

This sequence joins TRBV12-3 or TRBV12-4 and TRBJ2-3; TCRdb's assignment of TRBD1 cannot be checked, as there is no DNA. CDR3 size: 16 residues. Here the CDR3 reads CASNSILGETADTQYF.

The chain has TRBV5-1 and TRBJ2-2; TCRdb calls TRBD2, which cannot be checked without DNA. This CDR3 is built from 17 residues. CDR1 and CDR2 (germline): SGHRS, YFSETQ. CDR3 region: CASSSPERGGGTGELFF.